This T cell receptor beta chain was recorded in a study of blood T cell repertoires in COVID-19. At the level of the study: The United States, Italy and Spain provided the acute and convalescent COVID-19 samples. T cells, B-cell-depleted T cells, or PBMCs provided the cDNA or gDNA that served as material.

The CDR3 is made up of 14 amino acids. Germline values: CDR1 SNHLY, CDR2 FYNNEI. After removal of 5 bases from V and 3 bases from J, the junction contained 1 base not matched to a gene. The authors' processing: How many nucleated cells were present was estimated from reference gene primer amplification. TCRdb's table, derived via immunoSEQ multiplex PCR, lists solely in-frame clones and lacks some. V and J calls and clone size are those listed in that table; D and trimming were worked out from the DNA. The sample includes around 250,000 clones, approximately 84% seen only once; the top ten take about 1.9%.

The sample comprised peripheral blood. The chain is built from TRBV2 and TRBJ2-1; TRBD2 matches 10 bases. This clonotype was obtained from a woman older than 75 with acute or convalescent COVID-19. The CDR3 sequence is CASSLAGGYNEQFF. Here the CDR3 DNA reads TGTGCCAGCAGTTTAGCGGGAGGCTACAATGAGCAGTTCTTC.